This entry lists 27 T cell receptor beta chains sequenced from one sample in a study of T cell clonotyping in hematopoietic cell transplantation. Profiled with immunoSEQ multiplex PCR; TCRdb holds only in-frame clones, not every one. The sample lists about 28,000 clones; around 82% were seen once. Indicated time point: recipient sample about 28 days before transplant, after cytoreduction. Sequenced here: peripheral blood mononuclear cells, sampled before stem cell transplant. Receptors originate from a man aged 40-55 years with acute myeloid leukemia. Some clones in this sample may be carry-over from other donors' samples.

This chain connects TRBV6-5 to TRBJ1-2, with D unresolved. Germline loops: CDR1 MNHEY, CDR2 SVGAGI. The ends were cut back, 6 bases at V and 13 bases at J, with 21 bases in the middle. The CDR3 sequence is 13 residues long. This CDR3 reads CASSTGSLQVSTF. CDR3 coding DNA: TGTGCCAGCAGCACGGGGAGTTTGCAGGTTTCCACCTTC.

In this sample, this clone turned up once. One end of the junction varies from germline; a read error may be responsible. This sequence joins TRBV6-1 and TRBJ2-7; perhaps D is TRBD1 or TRBD2 (6 bases each). Germline V gene sequence: CDR1 MNHNS, CDR2 SASEGT. The CDR3 contains 13 residues. The CDR3 region has the DNA TGTGCCAGCAGGGAAGGGGGAGGTCGCGAGCAGTACTTC. It translates to CASREGGGREQYF.

The rearrangement uses TRBV20-1 and TRBJ2-1, with no clear D. V was shortened by 3 bases and J by 5 bases, with 5 bases between the two germline ends. The germline V gene encodes CDR1 DFQATT and CDR2 SNEGSKA (reference sequence). There are 11 residues in the CDR3. CDR3 loop: CSARGNNEQFF. The CDR3 nucleotides read TGCAGTGCTAGGGGGAACAATGAGCAGTTCTTC.

The chain employs TRBV6-1 and TRBJ2-7; D might be TRBD1 (6 bases). The V and J ends lost 8 bases and 5 bases respectively, with 19 bases between them. CDR3 size: 14 residues. Germline CDR1 is MNHNS and CDR2 is SASEGT. CDR3 sequence reads: CASSRTVIKDEQYF. DNA for the CDR3: TGTGCCAGCTCCAGGACAGTGATTAAGGACGAGCAGTACTTC.

This chain uses TRBV5-1 with TRBJ2-1; unclear D gene. Trimming cost V 1 base and J 0 bases, with 11 bases left between them. This CDR3 comprises 16 residues. Germline CDR1 reads SGHRS; CDR2 reads YFSETQ. The chain's CDR3 is CASSLLGTVSYNEQFF. The CDR3, as DNA: TGCGCCAGCAGCTTGTTAGGCACCGTCTCCTACAATGAGCAGTTCTTC.

The genes are TRBV6-6 and TRBJ1-2; D is unclear. V was trimmed by 4 bases and J by 3 bases, leaving 3 bases between them. The CDR3 consists of 11 residues. Germline assignment: CDR1 MNHNY and CDR2 SVGAGI (reference sequence). CDR3 nucleotide sequence: TGTGCCAGCAGTTCAGACTATGGCTACACCTTC. Translated: CASSSDYGYTF.

The V call is TRBV25-1, the J call TRBJ2-7; 7 bases align to TRBD1. From germline, CDR1 is MGHDK and CDR2 SYGVNS. CDR3 length: 15 residues. V dropped 1 base and J dropped 5; count of bases not matched to a gene: 8. CDR3 in DNA: TGTGCCAGCAGTGAATGGGCCAGGGGGAAAGACGAGCAGTACTTC. Translated: CASSEWARGKDEQYF.

The J gene is TRBJ1-5, the V gene TRBV7-8; the D is unclear. From germline, CDR1 is SGHVS and CDR2 FQNEAQ. The CDR3 loop spans 13 amino acids. V lost 0 bases to trimming and J lost 7 bases, with 7 bases between them. The CDR3: CASSLALEQPQHF. Written as DNA, the CDR3 is TGTGCCAGCAGCTTAGCCCTTGAACAGCCCCAGCATTTT.

This clone was seen a handful of times. The V call is TRBV6-6, the J call TRBJ2-7, with D perhaps TRBD2 (5 bases). V was pared by 2 bases and J by 3 bases, with 14 bases between. CDR1 is MNHNY and CDR2 is SVGAGI in the germline V gene (reference sequence). This CDR3 spans 15 amino acids. The CDR3 is CASSYPRGSGYEQYF. The CDR3 DNA reads TGTGCCAGCAGTTACCCCCGGGGTTCCGGCTACGAGCAGTACTTC.

CDR3 in DNA: TGTGCCAGCAGTTATGCACGGGCGTTGAACACTGAAGCTTTCTTT. It encodes CASSYARALNTEAFF. The V call is TRBV6-5, the J call TRBJ1-1, with no clear D. Trimming cost V 3 bases and J 0 bases, with 11 bases left between them. The V gene's germline CDR1 is MNHEY and CDR2 SVGAGI. The CDR3 sequence is 15 residues long.

The chain combines TRBV6-1 with TRBJ1-4; D unclear. The CDR3 is made up of 14 amino acids. Per germline, CDR1 MNHNS and CDR2 SASEGT. Trimming cost V 6 bases and J 7 bases, with 15 bases left between them. The CDR3: CASRRASGTEKLFF. CDR3 sequence (DNA): TGTGCCAGCAGGAGGGCCTCCGGTACTGAAAAACTGTTTTTT.

This chain joins TRBV7-3 and TRBJ2-3; TRBD1 agrees at 10 bases. CDR1 SGHTA and CDR2 FQGTGA come from the germline V gene. The CDR3 contains 15 residues. The V segment lost 5 bases and the J segment 4 bases; nucleotides outside the gene matches: 6. CDR3 amino acids: CASSPIGQGADTQYF. CDR3 bases: TGTGCCAGCAGCCCAATTGGACAGGGGGCAGATACGCAGTATTTT.

The chain links TRBV7-2 to TRBJ2-7; no clear D. The V end lost 2 bases, the J end lost 3 bases, and 8 bases lay between the germline ends. The CDR3 is 13 amino acids. CDR1 SGHTA and CDR2 FQGNSA come from the germline V gene. The CDR3 DNA reads TGTGCCAGCAGCTTATCACGCGACTACGAGCAGTACTTC. Protein product: CASSLSRDYEQYF.

The chain combines TRBV13 with TRBJ2-7; 7 bases align to TRBD1. J was trimmed by 1 base and V by 5 bases; bases with no gene match: 8. Germline V gives CDR1 PRHDT, CDR2 FYEKMQ (reference sequence). This CDR3 is 15 amino acids long. The CDR3 loop reads CASSTSQQGSYEQYF. The DNA for the CDR3 is TGTGCCAGCAGCACAAGTCAACAGGGGTCCTACGAGCAGTACTTC.

The J gene is TRBJ2-1, the V gene TRBV28; maybe TRBD2 (5 bases). The CDR3 consists of 13 residues. Per the germline V gene, CDR1 is MDHEN and CDR2 is SYDVKM. With 6 bases removed from V and 6 bases from J, the gap between germline ends came to 12 bases. The DNA of the CDR3 is TGTGCCAGCAGAGGGTGGGCGGGCAATGAGCAGTTCTTC. This sequence encodes CASRGWAGNEQFF.

The chain links TRBV7-2 to TRBJ1-1; no reliable D call. The CDR3 has 14 residues. The ends were cut back, 0 bases at V and 3 bases at J, with 8 bases in the middle. Germline V gene data show CDR1 as SGHTA and CDR2 as FQGNSA. The CDR3 nucleotides are TGTGCCAGCAGCTTAGCTGCCGGGTACACTGAAGCTTTCTTT. Translation: CASSLAAGYTEAFF.

The rearrangement links TRBV7-9 to TRBJ2-7; maybe TRBD1 (5 bases). The germline V gene encodes CDR1 SEHNR and CDR2 FQNEAQ (reference sequence). CDR3 length equals 14 residues. V was trimmed by 1 base and J by 2 bases, leaving 9 bases between them. The CDR3 loop reads CASSLGIGAYEQYF. The CDR3 DNA reads as TGTGCCAGCAGCTTAGGTATAGGGGCCTACGAGCAGTACTTC.

The chain joins TRBV20-1 to TRBJ2-5; D is ambiguous. Trimming left V 0 bases short and J 5 bases short, with 4 bases between. The CDR3 is 11 amino acids. Germline CDR1 is DFQATT and CDR2 is SNEGSKA (reference sequence). The CDR3 DNA reads TGCAGTGCTAGAGATCAGGAGACCCAGTACTTC. It is translated as CSARDQETQYF.

The gene calls are TRBV20-1 and TRBJ1-2, with TRBD1 as a possible D gene (5 bases). Deletions cut 3 bases from V and 6 bases from J, with 8 bases between. The germline V gene has CDR1 DFQATT and CDR2 SNEGSKA (reference sequence). The CDR3 runs 11 residues. The CDR3 nucleotides read TGCAGTGCTAGGGTACAGGATGGCTACACCTTC. This gives the protein CSARVQDGYTF.

This sequence joins TRBV18 and TRBJ1-5; D gene ambiguous. The length of the CDR3 is 13 residues. Trimming removed 1 base at V and 6 bases at J, with 7 bases between. Germline V CDR1 and CDR2: KGHSH, LQKENI. CDR3 region: CASSPRTGQPQHF. CDR3 in DNA: TGTGCCAGCTCACCACGGACGGGTCAGCCCCAGCATTTT.

The V and J genes are TRBV30 and TRBJ2-4; a possible D gene is TRBD2 (5 bases). Germline CDR1 is GTSNPN and CDR2 is SVGIG (reference sequence). V was trimmed by 4 bases and J by 6 bases, leaving 10 bases between them. The CDR3 has 12 amino acids. The CDR3 here is CAWKFGGNIQYF. Written as DNA, the CDR3 is TGTGCCTGGAAGTTTGGAGGAAACATTCAGTACTTC.

The V and J genes are TRBV6-5 and TRBJ1-1, with 8 nucleotides matching TRBD1. The V gene's germline CDR1 is MNHEY and CDR2 SVGAGI. Losses at the gene ends were 8 bases for V and 6 bases for J; bases not matched to a gene: 8. The CDR3 sequence is 13 residues long. Here the CDR3 DNA reads TGTGCCAGCTCCACTTTACAGGGGGCTGAAGCTTTCTTT. Protein: CASSTLQGAEAFF.

The rearrangement uses TRBV6-5 and TRBJ1-3; the D gene is possibly TRBD1 (5 bases). The V gene's germline CDR1 is MNHEY and CDR2 SVGAGI. V lost 6 bases, J lost 4 bases, and 16 bases lay in between. The CDR3 is made up of 15 amino acids. Here the CDR3 DNA reads TGTGCCAGCAGCCCACAGGTAGTGACGGGAAACACCATATATTTT. Translating gives CASSPQVVTGNTIYF.

This chain links TRBV4-3 with TRBJ2-2, with D maybe TRBD1 (6 bases). The CDR3 is 18 amino acids. Trimming shortened V by 0 bases and J by 4 bases, and 18 bases separated the two germline ends. Germline loops: CDR1 LGHNA, CDR2 YSLEER. CDR3: CASSQESPGTISTGELFF. Written as DNA, the CDR3 is TGCGCCAGCAGCCAAGAGAGTCCAGGGACAATAAGCACCGGGGAGCTGTTTTTT.

The rearrangement links TRBV6-1 to TRBJ2-7; no clear D. The germline V gene encodes CDR1 MNHNS and CDR2 SASEGT. V lost 4 bases, J lost 0 bases, and 10 bases lay in between. This CDR3 is built from 14 residues. For the CDR3, the DNA is TGTGCCAGCAGTGGGACCGAGAGCTCCTACGAGCAGTACTTC. Its translation: CASSGTESSYEQYF.

The chain links TRBV29-1 to TRBJ2-5; D perhaps matches TRBD1 (5 bases). This CDR3 has 13 residues. Germline V CDR1 and CDR2: SQVTM, ANQGSEA. V was trimmed by 5 bases and J by 2 bases, leaving 12 bases between them. The CDR3 DNA sequence: TGCAGCGTTAGGGGTATAAATCAAGAGACCCAGTACTTC. It encodes CSVRGINQETQYF.

The gene calls are TRBV7-6 and TRBJ2-3; 12 bases line up with TRBD2. This CDR3 contains 19 residues. Trimming removed 1 base from V and 4 bases from J; junction bases left unmatched: 12. Germline lookup yields CDR1 SGHVS and CDR2 FNYEAQ. This chain's CDR3 is CASSLGGLAGLKGADTQYF. As DNA, the CDR3 is TGTGCCAGCAGCTTAGGAGGACTAGCGGGACTCAAGGGGGCAGATACGCAGTATTTT. The full variable domain, its missing parts supplied by reference TRBV7-6 and TRBJ2-3, is GAGVSQSPRYKVTKRGQDVALRCDPISGHVSLYWYRQALGQGPEFLTYFNYEAQQDKSGLPNDRFSAERPEGSISTLTIQRTEQRDSAMYRCASSLGGLAGLKGADTQYFGPGTRLTVL.